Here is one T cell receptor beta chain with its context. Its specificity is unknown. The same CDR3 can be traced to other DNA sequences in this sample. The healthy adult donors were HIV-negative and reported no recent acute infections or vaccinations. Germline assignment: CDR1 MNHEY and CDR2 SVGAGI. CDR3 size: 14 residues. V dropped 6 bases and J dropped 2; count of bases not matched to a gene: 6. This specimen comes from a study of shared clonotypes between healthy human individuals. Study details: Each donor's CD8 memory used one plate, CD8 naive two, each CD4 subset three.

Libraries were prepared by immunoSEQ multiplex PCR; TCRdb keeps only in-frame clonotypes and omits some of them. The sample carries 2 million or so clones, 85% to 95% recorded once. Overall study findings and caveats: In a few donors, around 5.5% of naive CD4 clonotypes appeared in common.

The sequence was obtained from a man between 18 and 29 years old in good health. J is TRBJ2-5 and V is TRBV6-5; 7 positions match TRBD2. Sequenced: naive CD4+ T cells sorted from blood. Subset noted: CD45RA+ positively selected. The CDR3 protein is CASRGLAAQETQYF. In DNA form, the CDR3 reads TGTGCCAGCAGGGGCCTAGCGGCTCAAGAGACCCAGTACTTC.